Below, 7 T cell receptor beta chains from the same sample are listed, as sequenced in a study of blood T cell repertoires in COVID-19 (dated by TCRdb to about 2020). Receptor amplification or capture employed the immunoSEQ multiplex PCR assay. TCRdb took this table from immuneACCESS and kept in-frame rearrangements with V and J called. Such tables lack part of the clones; where checked against another copy, unresolved V genes explain under half of the gap, and the rest is unexplained. The sample records some 150,000 clones, around 76% of which are singletons. Of the sample, roughly 4.5% is held by the ten largest clones. The sequenced sample was peripheral blood. These receptors all come from a man in his sixties with acute or convalescent COVID-19.

The chain recombines TRBV30 with TRBJ2-6; D might be TRBD1 (5 bases). Germline lookup yields CDR1 GTSNPN and CDR2 SVGIG (reference sequence). This CDR3 has 15 amino acids. V shed 5 bases and J shed 0 bases, with 11 bases lying between them. This chain's CDR3 is CAWGHFSSGANVLTF. The CDR3 bases are TGTGCCTGGGGACACTTTAGCTCTGGGGCCAACGTCCTGACTTTC. The whole variable domain, filled in from reference TRBV30 and TRBJ2-6, reads SQTIHQWPATLVQPVGSPLSLECTVEGTSNPNLYWYRQAAGRGLQLLFYSVGIGQISSEVPQNLSASRPQDRQFILSSKKLLLSDSGFYLCAWGHFSSGANVLTFGAGSRLTVL.

The chain couples TRBV20-1 to TRBJ2-1; 8 bases align to TRBD2. Germline V lookup: CDR1 DFQATT, CDR2 SNEGSKA (reference sequence). The CDR3 has 14 amino acids. Germline trimming cut 3 bases from V and 8 bases from J; bases unmatched to any gene: 9. This CDR3 is CSASRREGKYEQFF. The CDR3 nucleotides are TGCAGTGCTAGTAGACGGGAGGGAAAGTATGAGCAGTTCTTC.

V is TRBV2 and J is TRBJ2-6; 11 bases line up with TRBD1. J gave up 0 bases and V 10 bases, and 2 bases lay outside the gene matches. The CDR3 extends over 15 amino acids. Germline CDR1 reads SNHLY; CDR2 reads FYNNEI. The CDR3 DNA follows: TGTGCCACCGGGACAGGGGGCTCTGGGGCCAACGTCCTGACTTTC. Translating gives CATGTGGSGANVLTF. The whole variable domain, filled in from reference TRBV2 and TRBJ2-6, reads EPEVTQTPSHQVTQMGQEVILRCVPISNHLYFYWYRQILGQKVEFLVSFYNNEISEKSEIFDDQFSVERPDGSNFTLKIRSTKLEDSAMYFCATGTGGSGANVLTFGAGSRLTVL.

The chain couples TRBV4-1 to TRBJ2-2, with 8 nucleotides matching TRBD1. Germline V gives CDR1 MGHRA, CDR2 YSYEKL. The V gene end was trimmed by 4 bases and the J gene end by 6 bases; junction bases not matched to a gene: 10. This CDR3 has 16 amino acids. Here the CDR3 DNA reads TGCGCCAGCAGCCCACGGCCAGGGGGCGAGGCCGGGGAGCTGTTTTTT. Translation: CASSPRPGGEAGELFF.

This chain uses TRBV5-4 with TRBJ2-5, with a possible D match to TRBD2 (5 bases). Germline V lookup: CDR1 SGHNT, CDR2 YYREEE (reference sequence). V was trimmed by 5 bases and J by 5 bases, leaving 16 bases between them. This CDR3 is built from 14 residues. CDR3 nucleotides: TGTGCCAGCAGGTATAGCTTAGAGGGCGAGACCCAGTACTTC. Encoded protein: CASRYSLEGETQYF.

The chain has TRBV2 and TRBJ2-3, with a weak D call TRBD2 (7 bases). With 4 bases removed from V and 0 bases from J, the gap between germline ends came to 17 bases. Germline CDR1 reads SNHLY; CDR2 reads FYNNEI. CDR3 length: 17 residues. CDR3 protein: CASSVTGEGGSTDTQYF. CDR3 DNA sequence: TGTGCCAGCAGTGTTACCGGGGAGGGGGGGAGCACAGATACGCAGTATTTT.

This chain connects TRBV6-5 to TRBJ2-2, with D perhaps matching TRBD1 (5 bases). CDR1 is MNHEY and CDR2 is SVGAGI in the germline V gene. The CDR3 is 12 residues long. Trimming took off 6 bases at V and 7 bases at J, with 9 bases between the two ends. CDR3 in DNA: TGTGCCAGCAGACTAAGGGGCGGGGAGCTGTTTTTT. Its translation: CASRLRGGELFF.